These 20 T cell receptor beta chains came from one sample sequenced in a study of cytomegalovirus exposure and HLA in healthy donors. The PCR employed 60 Vbeta primers together with 13 Jbeta primers. Here immunoSEQ multiplex PCR was the method, and the copy in TCRdb shows in-frame clones only, minus some. The sample records about 160,000 clones, 81% being singletons. The specimen sequenced was PBMCs. These receptors originate from a woman aged 45-59 years in good health and CMV-seronegative.

This chain connects TRBV27 to TRBJ2-3, with D possibly matching TRBD2 (5 bases). The V and J ends lost 5 bases and 8 bases respectively, with 20 bases between them. The CDR3 is 15 residues long. Germline CDR1 MNHEY, CDR2 SMNVEV (reference sequence). The CDR3 coding sequence is TGTGCCAGCAGTCCCTCCTTTGGCGGTCGGGGTACGCAGTATTTT. Translated, it gives CASSPSFGGRGTQYF.

The CDR3 sequence: CASSQGQGSGTGELFF. The CDR3 DNA follows: TGCGCCAGCAGCCAAGGGCAGGGTAGTGGCACCGGGGAGCTGTTTTTT. The chain combines TRBV4-3 with TRBJ2-2; a possible D gene is TRBD1 (5 bases). Per the germline V gene, CDR1 is LGHNA and CDR2 is YSLEER. Trimming pared 1 base from V and 4 bases from J, leaving 13 bases between. This CDR3 contains 16 residues.

This sequence joins TRBV29-1 and TRBJ1-2, with a tentative D call TRBD1 (5 bases). CDR1 and CDR2 from the germline V gene are SQVTM and ANQGSEA. The CDR3 is made up of 13 amino acids. V was cut by 6 bases and J by 5 bases, with 16 bases left in between. The CDR3 DNA follows: TGCAGCGTCCCCCGGGGGGGAGAGTATGGCTACACCTTC. It yields the protein CSVPRGGEYGYTF.

CDR3 in DNA: TGTGCCAGCAGCTTGAGGAGCGGGAGACCCTACAATGAGCAGTTCTTC. Protein: CASSLRSGRPYNEQFF. This sequence joins TRBV7-2 and TRBJ2-1; 8 bases are shared with TRBD2. From germline, CDR1 is SGHTA and CDR2 FQGNSA. Trimming removed 3 bases from V and 2 bases from J; junction bases left unmatched: 6. The CDR3 loop spans 16 amino acids.

The gene calls are TRBV18 and TRBJ2-7; D gene ambiguous. V gave up 2 bases and J gave up 4 bases, with 9 bases separating them. The length of the CDR3 is 13 residues. Germline CDR1 and CDR2: KGHSH and LQKENI. CDR3: CASSPVPGYEQYF. The CDR3 coding sequence is TGTGCCAGCTCACCAGTTCCAGGTTACGAGCAGTACTTC.

J is TRBJ1-1 and V is TRBV7-2; 7 positions match TRBD1. The CDR3 totals 15 residues. Trimming took 5 bases from V and 0 from J; bases not matched to a gene: 6. Germline values: CDR1 SGHTA, CDR2 FQGNSA. The CDR3 bases are TGTGCCAGCAGCACCCCGGGACAGATGAACACTGAAGCTTTCTTT. Encoded protein: CASSTPGQMNTEAFF. Together with reference TRBV7-2 and TRBJ1-1, the CDR3 gives the full variable domain: GAGVSQSPSNKVTEKGKDVELRCDPISGHTALYWYRQSLGQGLEFLIYFQGNSAPDKSGLPSDRFSAERTGGSVSTLTIQRTQQEDSAVYLCASSTPGQMNTEAFFGQGTRLTVV.

The chain combines TRBV19 with TRBJ1-1, with TRBD1 identical over 9 bases. The CDR3 is 15 residues long. Germline CDR1 is LNHDA and CDR2 is SQIVND (reference sequence). V shed 3 bases, J shed 4 bases, and the junction held 6 bases outside the gene matches. CDR3 DNA: TGTGCCAGTAGTATCCGGACAGGGGTTGGCACTGAAGCTTTCTTT. Its translation: CASSIRTGVGTEAFF. The full variable domain, its missing parts supplied by reference TRBV19 and TRBJ1-1, is DGGITQSPKYLFRKEGQNVTLSCEQNLNHDAMYWYRQDPGQGLRLIYYSQIVNDFQKGDIAEGYSVSREKKESFPLTVTSAQKNPTAFYLCASSIRTGVGTEAFFGQGTRLTVV.

The CDR3 DNA reads TGTGCCAGCAGTGCGGGGACTTCTGGGGCCAACGTCCTGACTTTC. The encoded protein is CASSAGTSGANVLTF. This chain uses TRBV25-1 with TRBJ2-6; tentative D call: TRBD2 (6 bases). The germline V gene encodes CDR1 MGHDK and CDR2 SYGVNS. The ends were cut back, 4 bases at V and 1 base at J, with 8 bases in the middle. The CDR3 totals 15 residues.

This chain uses TRBV5-1 with TRBJ2-1, with 9 bases matching TRBD1. V lost 3 bases and J lost 7; bases outside the gene matches: 5. The CDR3 runs to 14 residues. Germline CDR1 reads SGHRS; CDR2 reads YFSETQ. The CDR3 nucleotides read TGCGCCAGCAGCTCGGGGACAGGGACAAATGAGCAGTTCTTC. Amino acid sequence: CASSSGTGTNEQFF.

The chain has TRBV7-3 and TRBJ2-1, with 12 bases aligning to TRBD2. This CDR3 spans 18 amino acids. CDR1 SGHTA and CDR2 FQGTGA come from the germline V gene. With V trimmed by 5 bases and J by 6 bases, 14 bases remained unmatched. As DNA, the CDR3 is TGTGCCAGCAGCCGTACGACTAGCGGGGGATACGGGTCCAATGAGCAGTTCTTC. It yields the protein CASSRTTSGGYGSNEQFF.

The genes are TRBV11-2 and TRBJ2-1; D is unclear. The CDR3 has 12 residues. V was cut by 5 bases and J by 8 bases, with 10 bases left in between. Germline V gene sequence: CDR1 SGHAT, CDR2 FQNNGV. CDR3 nucleotides: TGTGCCAGCAGCGCAATGGCCGATGAGCAGTTCTTC. As protein: CASSAMADEQFF.

The chain uses TRBV28 and TRBJ1-5, with D perhaps matching TRBD1 (6 bases). This CDR3 has 15 amino acids. The germline gives CDR1 MDHEN, CDR2 SYDVKM. Trimming took 3 bases from V and 0 from J, leaving 9 bases between them. The CDR3 DNA reads TGTGCCAGCAGTTTCACAGGGTATAGCAATCAGCCCCAGCATTTT. It translates to CASSFTGYSNQPQHF.

The chain carries TRBV21-1 and TRBJ2-1; the D segment call TRBD1 is taken from the table without a DNA check. TRBV21-1 corresponds to a pseudogene. This CDR3 has 16 residues. For the CDR3, the DNA is TGTGCCAGCAGCATGCACAGGGTCCCGACCTACAATGAGCAGTTCTTC. Translated: CASSMHRVPTYNEQFF.

This chain uses TRBV6-1 with TRBJ2-3; a weak D match, TRBD2 (5 bases). In germline, CDR1 is MNHNS, CDR2 SASEGT. V lost 8 bases and J lost 3, with 9 bases in between. CDR3 length: 12 residues. The CDR3 spells CASPRGTDTQYF. The CDR3 nucleotides are TGTGCCAGCCCTCGGGGAACAGATACGCAGTATTTT.

The gene calls are TRBV7-2 and TRBJ2-1; weak D call: TRBD2 (6 bases). The CDR3 loop spans 12 amino acids. Trimming left V 4 bases short and J 9 bases short, with 10 bases between. CDR1 and CDR2 from the germline V gene are SGHTA and FQGNSA. CDR3 sequence: CASSSTSFEQFF. The CDR3 DNA reads TGTGCCAGCAGCTCCACTAGCTTTGAGCAGTTCTTC. The full variable domain, rest sourced from reference TRBV7-2 and TRBJ2-1, is GAGVSQSPSNKVTEKGKDVELRCDPISGHTALYWYRQSLGQGLEFLIYFQGNSAPDKSGLPSDRFSAERTGGSVSTLTIQRTQQEDSAVYLCASSSTSFEQFFGPGTRLTVL.

This clone was seen a handful of times. The chain carries TRBV6-4 and TRBJ2-7, with a tentative D call TRBD2 (6 bases). The CDR3 is made up of 13 amino acids. V gave up 8 bases and J gave up 3 bases, with 14 bases separating them. Germline V gene lookup returns CDR1 MRHNA and CDR2 SNTAGT. Here the CDR3 reads CASVGGRLYEQYF. The CDR3 nucleotides are TGTGCCAGCGTTGGGGGGAGGCTCTACGAGCAGTACTTC.

The chain carries TRBV5-1 and TRBJ2-1; D might be TRBD2 (5 bases). V was pared by 4 bases and J by 4 bases, with 18 bases between. Germline CDR1 SGHRS, CDR2 YFSETQ. The CDR3 totals 16 residues. The CDR3: CASSVALAGSYNEQFF. CDR3 nucleotide sequence: TGCGCCAGCAGCGTGGCCCTAGCCGGGTCGTACAATGAGCAGTTCTTC. Full variable domain (remainder filled in from reference TRBV5-1 and TRBJ2-1): KAGVTQTPRYLIKTRGQQVTLSCSPISGHRSVSWYQQTPGQGLQFLFEYFSETQRNKGNFPGRFSGRQFSNSRSEMNVSTLELGDSALYLCASSVALAGSYNEQFFGPGTRLTVL.

In its sample, this clone was seen a few times. The V and J genes are TRBV19 and TRBJ1-2; D might be TRBD1 (5 bases). V lost 2 bases, J lost 4 bases, and 14 bases lay in between. CDR3 length: 15 amino acids. Germline-derived CDR1 and CDR2 are LNHDA and SQIVND (reference sequence). The DNA for the CDR3 is TGTGCCAGTAGTATAAACCTCGGGGGTTCCTATGGCTACACCTTC. Protein sequence: CASSINLGGSYGYTF.

V usage is TRBV10-3 and J usage is TRBJ1-4; 7 positions match TRBD1. CDR3 length equals 13 residues. V gave up 6 bases and J gave up 2 bases; unmatched junction bases: 0. Germline CDR1 reads ENHRY; CDR2 reads SYGVKD. DNA of the CDR3: TGTGCCATCAGGGGACAGACTAATGAAAAACTGTTTTTT. Amino acid sequence: CAIRGQTNEKLFF.

This rearrangement joins TRBV19 to TRBJ1-1; D call uncertain. Germline CDR1 is LNHDA and CDR2 is SQIVND (reference sequence). The V end lost 8 bases, the J end lost 1 base, and 11 bases lay between the germline ends. The CDR3 is made up of 13 amino acids. CDR3 DNA sequence: TGTGCCAGTTGTCAGAGGTCGAACACTGAAGCTTTCTTT. This gives the protein CASCQRSNTEAFF.